These T cell receptor beta chains were read from a single sample in a study of beta chain features in type 1 diabetes. Measured with immunoSEQ multiplex PCR; TCRdb has only the in-frame clones, and not every one. This table has 200,000 to 250,000 clones, 7.5% to 10% appearing once. Sample: naive CD4+ T cells from blood. The receptor source for this set is a young woman in good health. Each CDR3 is given with its conserved first and last residue. The order of the fields is J gene, V gene, D gene, clone size, CDR3 DNA, CDR3 protein. D genes are given only for firm matches. Size tells how often a clone was seen (once, few, many) or the class of an expanded clone, and some rows leave it out.

TRBJ1-2 TRBV2 TRBD1 NA TGTGCCAGCAGTGGAAGGGGGCTGGGGCCTTTTTTCACCTTC CASSGRGLGPFFTF
TRBJ1-2 TRBV30 NA NA TGTGCCTGGGACTGGGGGGACTATGGCTACACCTTC CAWDWGDYGYTF
TRBJ1-2 TRBV7-9 NA NA TGTGCCAGCAGCGATAGCGTCTGGGGCTACACCTTC CASSDSVWGYTF
TRBJ2-1 TRBV11-2 TRBD2 NA TGTGCCAGCAGCCGAACGGGACAGCAGACTAGCGGGAACGGGAATGAGCAGTTCTTC CASSRTGQQTSGNGNEQFF
TRBJ2-2 TRBV5-4 NA few TGTGCCAGCAGCTCCTACTATACCGGGGAGCTGTTTTTT CASSSYYTGELFF
TRBJ2-1 TRBV19 NA few TGTGCCAGTAGTATCCCTAGTGAGCAGTTCTTC CASSIPSEQFF
TRBJ1-2 TRBV18 NA few TGTGCCAGCTCACTTGAGAGTTACTATGGCTACACCTTC CASSLESYYGYTF
TRBJ2-2 TRBV19 NA few TGTGCCAGTAGTGGGCAGGGAAACACCGGGGAGCTGTTTTTT CASSGQGNTGELFF
TRBJ1-2 TRBV11-2 NA few TGTGCCAGCAGCTTAGGCACCGGGATAAACTATGGCTACACCTTC CASSLGTGINYGYTF
TRBJ2-3 TRBV4-2 NA NA TGTGCCAGCAGCCAAGATTTCCTGAGACTCGAACTCACAGATACGCAGTATTTT CASSQDFLRLELTDTQYF
TRBJ1-2 TRBV7-3 NA few TGTGCCAGCAGCTTAAGGGGGGGAGACTATGGCTACACCTTC CASSLRGGDYGYTF
TRBJ1-1 TRBV30 NA NA TGTGCCTGGAGTGCCGGGTTGGACACTGAAGCTTTCTTT CAWSAGLDTEAFF
TRBJ2-2 TRBV11-3 NA NA TGTGCCAGCAGCTTAGGTTCGACAGGTGCGTTCGCGAACACCGGGGAGCTGTTTTTT CASSLGSTGAFANTGELFF
TRBJ1-2 TRBV29-1 TRBD1 NA TGCAGCGCTGGGACAGGGCCTAACTATGGCTACACCTTC CSAGTGPNYGYTF
TRBJ1-1 TRBV23-1 TRBD1 NA TGCGCCAGCACCCTCAAAGGGGACAGGGGGAGGGACACTGAAGCTTTCTTT CASTLKGDRGRDTEAFF
TRBJ1-4 TRBV29-1 NA few TGCAGCGTTCTCGAACCCCGGGAGGGCGAAAAACTGTTTTTT CSVLEPREGEKLFF
TRBJ2-5 TRBV14 NA NA TGTGCCAGCAGCCAAGAGGCTGGACTACCTGGGGAGACCCAGTACTTC CASSQEAGLPGETQYF
TRBJ2-1 TRBV19 TRBD1 NA TGTGCCAGTAGTATAGTATTGGGACAGGGGGCTTCCTACAATGAGCAGTTCTTC CASSIVLGQGASYNEQFF
TRBJ1-1 TRBV18 NA NA TGTGCCAGCTCACCACCCGTGACAGGTAATACTGAAGCTTTCTTT CASSPPVTGNTEAFF
TRBJ2-3 TRBV5-1 NA few TGCGCCAGCAGCTTCTTGGGGAGAGACCCCGGAGATACGCAGTATTTT CASSFLGRDPGDTQYF
TRBJ2-3 TRBV4-2 TRBD2 few TGTGCCAGCAGCCAAGGTGGTAGCGGGAGTGGAGATACGCAGTATTTT CASSQGGSGSGDTQYF
TRBJ2-4 TRBV7-9 TRBD1 NA TGTGCCAGCAGCTCGGGGCCCAGACAGGGGGCGAATGTCATTCAGTACTTC CASSSGPRQGANVIQYF
TRBJ1-3 TRBV30 NA NA TGTGCCTGGAGTCCTCACAGGGCCTCTGGAAACACCATATATTTT CAWSPHRASGNTIYF
TRBJ2-7 TRBV6-1 NA NA TGTGCCAGCAGTGGAACAGGGTCCTCCGAGCAGTACTTC CASSGTGSSEQYF
TRBJ1-3 TRBV30 NA NA TGTGCCTGGACGTTCAGCTCTGGAAACACCATATATTTT CAWTFSSGNTIYF
TRBJ2-6 TRBV19 TRBD2 few TGTGCCAGTAGTATAGATCGGGGGGGTTACAGCTCTGGGGCCAACGTCCTGACTTTC CASSIDRGGYSSGANVLTF
TRBJ1-2 TRBV5-6 NA few TGTGCCAGCAGCTTGACGGGCCAGGGTAGTGGCTACACCTTC CASSLTGQGSGYTF